This TCR beta chain was captured in a study of cytomegalovirus exposure and HLA in healthy donors (TCRdb year 2017). Background on the whole study: An earlier analysis of some 620 of the donors reported about 260 Gb of sequence data and around 100 million unique TCR beta sequences obtained from about 179 million T cells. Roughly 300 gigabases of sequencing data and 80 million or so unique TCR sequences were included in an early release covering 550 to 800 HLA-typed donors. The genetic ancestry cluster associated with self-reported Caucasian donors included about 84% of the approximately 410 genotyped donors. The study aimed to test whether signatures of past pathogen exposure could be identified by cataloging public T cell receptors. The T cell repertoires of 550 to 850 subjects were profiled by immunosequencing and related to cytomegalovirus serostatus. In addition to the first cohort of 666 subjects, a separate validation cohort of 100 to 150 different subjects was used. To predict cytomegalovirus infection status, the study brought together high-throughput TCR immunosequencing, statistical association of individual TCRs with disease status, and machine learning. To study patterns of TCR occurrence, a later analysis re-analyzed previously published TCR beta repertoires from under 750 donors and added high-resolution HLA genotyping. The later analysis used no new phenotypic data to find candidate immune exposures, relying instead on TCR beta sequences and their occurrence across donors. An earlier analysis of approximately 640 of the donors applied high-throughput TCR beta sequencing to assess whether each TCR beta V gene segment acted as functional or pseudogenic. Donor age, sex, ethnicity and CMV serostatus were compiled together with the repertoire data. In a later genetic analysis, genome-wide SNP genotypes for about 60% of the 666 donors were used, and that subset was treated as a discovery cohort. All discovery cohort repertoires had been generated using a single sequencing platform. HLA typing covered class I and class II loci at four-digit resolution. Typing coverage differed by locus: A, B, C, DRB1 and DQB1 were typed in roughly 629-640 donors, DQA1 in approximately 520, DPA1 in around 580, and DPB1 in around 440. About 5 DR-DQ haplotypes were handled as single units for association and clustering, since linkage in the cohort was strong. Among several hundred genotyped donors of the cohort, an average of roughly 230,000 unique TCR beta nucleotide sequences was sequenced per donor, of which 15% to 20% were non-productive. General conclusions and limits of the study: Because HLA typing was unavailable for some donors at each locus, only the typed subset was used in association tests. Compared with equally common non-associated chains, HLA-associated TCR beta chains in a later analysis were more clonally expanded and had lower generation probabilities. According to a later analysis, TCR association rates differed among HLA loci, with DRB1 alleles showing the most associated TCRs and HLA-C alleles showing the fewest. For the cohort, immune exposure information was limited to CMV serostatus. While some public TCRs were present in many individuals, most TCR sequences turned up only very rarely across donors. V-gene and J-gene trimming of TCR beta chains was associated with a missense DCLRE1C variant in a later genetic analysis, and the association was replicated in an independent cohort. The study listed approximately 150 TCR beta chains as associated with cytomegalovirus. The presence/absence analyses assumed that sequencing depth was roughly uniform across donors, and that assumption may not be true. In a later analysis, 15,000 to 20,000 TCR beta sequences were associated with specific HLA alleles at a false discovery rate of 0.05. A few of the identified cytomegalovirus-associated TCR beta chains were confirmed in vitro to be specific for cytomegalovirus antigens. In an earlier analysis of 587 of the donors, most TCR beta V segments were observed in productive rearrangements about 87% or about 30% of the time, broadly matching IMGT annotations. Strong co-occurrence of HLA alleles, especially DR and DQ, made assigning TCR associations to individual alleles difficult. The sequencing pipeline was judged likely to have produced a cluster of highly shared sequence variants as a technical artifact. In both the original and validation cohorts, the classifier was reported to diagnose cytomegalovirus status with high specificity and sensitivity. The authors suggested that the approach could potentially be generalized to other disease states and immunological phenotypes. Linkage disequilibrium might explain the correlated functional status among segregating V segments, but an unknown experimental factor could not be ruled out. The earlier analysis of 587 of the donors excluded approximately 15 rarely observed V segments, including chromosome 9 orphons, because counts were too low. In a later analysis, several top co-occurrence clusters were reported to appear linked to parvovirus B19, influenza, CMV and Epstein-Barr virus. The 87-base-pair reads could not distinguish some IMGT-functional V segments, including TRBV6-2 and TRBV6-3, so those segments were excluded. A further reported finding was that TCR beta sequences accurately predicted the HLA-A and HLA-B alleles for most subjects in the first cohort. This cohort had only TCR beta chains sequenced, and the lack of alpha or paired-chain data limited which features could be detected. In a later genetic analysis, fewer N-insertions in productive TCRs were reported among donors in an Asian-associated ancestry cluster than the roughly 700-donor mean. In a later analysis, most CMV-associated TCR beta chains were found to appear HLA-restricted, with HLA associations seemingly driven largely by CMV exposure.

The CDR3 sequence holds 15 residues, the cysteine and phenylalanine included. This entry keeps only the CDR3 DNA: 45 bases, framed from base 1. CDR1 and CDR2, looked up from the germline V gene, are SNHLY and FYNNEI. V is trimmed back by 5 bases and J by 2 bases, and the junction contains 5 bases that no gene match accounts for. In total, 630 or so healthy bone marrow donors made up the cohort. Cohort members were all nominally healthy when sampled, although unrecorded immune exposures were likely present. The donor tested CMV seropositive and was one of the 289 seropositive cohort members. Every donor gave a peripheral blood sample, and the peripheral blood mononuclear cells from that sample were used for TCR beta sequencing. Genomic DNA extraction from the blood cell samples was performed with the Qiagen DNeasy Blood Extraction Kit. Libraries were built with the immunoSEQ multiplex PCR assay. A mixture of 60 forward primers for TCR Vbeta segments and 13 reverse primers for TCR Jbeta segments was used in the multiplex PCR. A multiplex PCR assay on genomic DNA amplified the CDR3 region of rearranged TCR beta genes. Amplified TCR beta libraries were sequenced as 87-base-pair reads on the Illumina HiSeq System. As for the original processing: In a later analysis, tens of millions of unique TCR beta chains were counted across the roughly 670 repertoires, and roughly 10 million of these chains were shared by at least two donors. Raw reads were error-corrected and collapsed into unique sequences with a nearest-neighbor algorithm that merged closely related sequences to remove PCR and sequencing errors. CDR3 sequences were aligned to IMGT reference sequences to assign V, D and J gene segments. For a sequence to be retained, at least a six-nucleotide match to both a V gene segment and a J gene segment was required. Rearrangements were classified as productive when the CDR3 lacked stop codons and remained in frame with V and J, and all other rearrangements were classified as non-productive. Following IMGT convention, CDR3 was defined as the stretch from the second conserved V-encoded cysteine to the conserved J-encoded phenylalanine. The earlier analysis of around 640 of the donors excluded sequences that lacked an unambiguous match to a single V gene segment. In an earlier analysis of a few hundred of the donors, V segments were called functional above 56.7% productive rearrangements and were called segregating when the between-donor standard deviation exceeded 5%. A statistical classification framework was built to diagnose cytomegalovirus status from the catalog of TCR beta chain sequences. In a later analysis, V and J genes were assigned by comparing TCR nucleotide sequences against IMGT/GENE-DB human TR gene sequences. Using the TCRdist pipeline, a later analysis assigned CDR3 sequences along with most-parsimonious VDJ recombination scenarios. A later analysis defined each TCR beta chain by its CDR3 amino acid sequence plus V-gene family, and excluded reads lacking a unique V-gene family. A later analysis removed 592 highly shared, low-generation-probability nucleotide sequences to deal with suspected cross-contamination and a sequencing artifact. In a later analysis, a clonal expansion index for each public chain was calculated from normalized within-repertoire ranks of inferred template counts. A later analysis computed generation probabilities with a VDJ recombination model fitted to out-of-frame rearrangements, and checked the results against IGoR. A later analysis scored TCR-TCR, TCR-HLA and TCR-CMV co-occurrence with hypergeometric tests, applying a repertoire-size bias correction to TCR pairs. To estimate false discovery rates, a later analysis permuted the HLA or CMV assignments 20 times. In a later analysis, co-occurring TCRs were grouped using DBSCAN, with TCRdist sequence similarity added in when clustering inside HLA-allele-positive subsets. Co-occurrence clustering excluded repertoires with fewer than 30,000 or more than 120,000 public chains, plus five with anomalous nucleotide sharing. TCRdb took over this immuneACCESS table, retaining in-frame rearrangements with V and J assigned. Such tables are incomplete; in checked studies, under half of the missing clones stem from an unresolved V gene, and the remainder is unexplained. V, J and clone size reflect that table, while D and trimming were determined from the DNA. This sample lists under 250,000 clones; roughly 80% were detected once. The ten largest clones take up approximately 6% of the sample.

A single count supports this clone. The antigen it recognizes is unknown. Base quality data are lacking; no much larger clone is found one base away. The sequenced sample was PBMCs. The V and J segments used are TRBV2 and TRBJ2-1, with 8 central nucleotides matching TRBD1. This clonotype was obtained from a man aged 40-55 years in good health and CMV-seropositive. The nucleotide sequence reads as follows: TGTGCCAGCAGTCGACAGGGGTCGACCTACAATGAGCAGTTCTTC. This yields the protein CASSRQGSTYNEQFF.